This paragraph covers one TCR beta chain sequence. As it was prepared, the TCRbeta library received unique molecular identifiers. TCRdb fed the PCR reads into MiXCR, producing one record per CDR3 protein. The table includes about 480,000 distinct CDR3 sequences, about 12% detected once. Germline lookup yields CDR1 LGHNA and CDR2 YSLEER. This CDR3 contains 14 residues. The V and J ends lost 3 bases and 10 bases respectively, with 16 bases between them. The data belong to a study of T-cell reconstitution after alpha-beta-depleted transplantation in children. This specimen consisted of PBMCs from the stem cell graft donor, obtained from the stem cell graft. The TCR originated in a human donor who donated a stem cell graft to a child with combined immunodeficiency. The chain is built from TRBV4-3 and TRBJ2-1, with D possibly called TRBD1 or TRBD2 (5 bases each). This CDR3 reads CASSQGTLAREQFF. As DNA, the CDR3 is TGCGCCAGCAGCCAGGGGACCCTCGCGAGGGAGCAGTTCTTC.